This entry lists 31 T cell receptor beta chains sequenced from one sample in a study of blood T cell repertoires in COVID-19. Sequencing was performed with immunoSEQ multiplex PCR; in TCRdb, only in-frame clones are kept and a portion is missing. The sample consists of around 300,000 clones, 75% to 90% of them appearing once. Specimen: PBMCs or T cells enriched from blood (not recorded which). The source is a woman aged 18-29 years who had recovered from COVID-19.

The V call is TRBV7-9, the J call TRBJ1-2, with TRBD1 matching 8 bases. CDR1 is SEHNR, CDR2 FQNEAQ, per germline (reference sequence). The CDR3 runs 14 residues. With V trimmed by 2 bases and J by 4 bases, 3 bases remained unmatched. CDR3 coding DNA: TGTGCCAGCAGCTTACAGGGGGCTAGCTATGGCTACACCTTC. This translates into CASSLQGASYGYTF.

The rearrangement uses TRBV7-9 and TRBJ2-5; TRBD1 aligns across 7 bases. V lost 5 bases and J lost 5; bases outside the gene matches: 11. The CDR3 is 15 amino acids. CDR1 SEHNR and CDR2 FQNEAQ come from the germline V gene (reference sequence). In DNA form, the CDR3 reads TGTGCCAGCAGCCAACCGACAGGGCGGTACGAGACCCAGTACTTC. The encoded protein is CASSQPTGRYETQYF.

The chain joins TRBV9 to TRBJ2-5; tentative D call: TRBD2 (6 bases). This CDR3 is built from 15 residues. The V gene lost 3 bases and the J gene lost 1 base, with 13 bases spanning the gap. The germline V gene has CDR1 SGDLS and CDR2 YYNGEE. Here the CDR3 DNA reads TGTGCCAGCAGCGCTGGGGGAGGACGCCAAGAGACCCAGTACTTC. This sequence encodes CASSAGGGRQETQYF.

The chain uses TRBV30 and TRBJ1-5, with D uncertain. The V and J ends lost 6 bases and 3 bases respectively, with 9 bases between them. The CDR3 spans 12 residues. Germline values: CDR1 GTSNPN, CDR2 SVGIG (reference sequence). CDR3 DNA sequence: TGTGCCTGTGACACAAACAATCAGCCCCAGCATTTT. Its protein product is CACDTNNQPQHF.

The V and J genes are TRBV4-1 and TRBJ2-7, with TRBD1 as a possible D gene (5 bases). The CDR3 runs to 14 residues. The germline gives CDR1 MGHRA, CDR2 YSYEKL. V was trimmed by 3 bases and J by 5 bases, leaving 14 bases between them. The CDR3 coding sequence is TGCGCCAGCAGCCACTTCCTTCCAGGGAACGAGCAGTACTTC. Translating it yields CASSHFLPGNEQYF.

V and J are TRBV10-1 and TRBJ2-3; TRBD2 matches at 7 bases. The V and J ends lost 2 bases and 3 bases, in that order; junction bases with no gene match: 2. The CDR3 runs to 14 residues. The germline gives CDR1 WNHNN, CDR2 SYGVQD (reference sequence). CDR3 in amino acids: CASSEREGTDTQYF. The CDR3 coding sequence is TGCGCCAGCAGTGAGAGGGAGGGGACAGATACGCAGTATTTT.

J is TRBJ1-3 and V is TRBV11-3; TRBD1 matches at 7 bases. The CDR3 is 17 residues long. Trimming cost V 2 bases and J 1 base; bases outside gene matches: 8. Per germline, CDR1 SGHNT and CDR2 YENEEA. The CDR3: CASSLCDRVRSGNTIYF. CDR3 DNA: TGTGCCAGCAGCTTATGTGACAGGGTTAGGTCTGGAAACACCATATATTTT.

The chain has TRBV5-6 and TRBJ2-5, with 13 bases fitting TRBD2. The CDR3 spans 15 residues. V lost 4 bases and J lost 4; bases outside the gene matches: 4. The germline V gene has CDR1 SGHDT and CDR2 YYEEEE. The DNA for the CDR3 is TGTGCCAGCAGCCTACTAGCGGGGGGGACAGAGACCCAGTACTTC. Protein: CASSLLAGGTETQYF.

Notes on this clone: This same CDR3 is encoded by further DNA sequences in the sample. This chain joins TRBV2 and TRBJ1-1; 11 bases agree with TRBD1. Germline lookup yields CDR1 SNHLY and CDR2 FYNNEI. The CDR3 spans 12 residues. V lost 6 bases and J lost 8; bases outside the gene matches: 2. The CDR3 DNA sequence: TGTGCCAGCAGGGACAGGGGGCCAGAAGCTTTCTTT. Translated, it gives CASRDRGPEAFF. Based on the CDR3 plus reference TRBV2 and TRBJ1-1, the full variable domain is EPEVTQTPSHQVTQMGQEVILRCVPISNHLYFYWYRQILGQKVEFLVSFYNNEISEKSEIFDDQFSVERPDGSNFTLKIRSTKLEDSAMYFCASRDRGPEAFFGQGTRLTVV.

V usage is TRBV4-1 and J usage is TRBJ1-3; maybe TRBD1 (5 bases). Germline CDR1 MGHRA, CDR2 YSYEKL. The CDR3 consists of 15 residues. V was clipped by 3 bases and J by 7 bases, with 16 bases between them. The CDR3 DNA reads TGCGCCAGCAGCCAGGGACTCGGGGGAGGGAACACCATATATTTT. Its translation is CASSQGLGGGNTIYF.

The chain recombines TRBV7-9 with TRBJ1-6; the D gene is possibly TRBD1 (6 bases). The CDR3 contains 16 residues. The V end lost 5 bases, the J end lost 7 bases, and 18 bases lay between the germline ends. Germline values: CDR1 SEHNR, CDR2 FQNEAQ (reference sequence). CDR3 region: CASSELPGHLNSPLHF. The CDR3 DNA sequence: TGTGCCAGCAGCGAACTTCCGGGACACCTAAATTCACCCCTCCACTTT.

The chain recombines TRBV11-2 with TRBJ1-3, with unresolved D. V was shortened by 0 bases and J by 3 bases, with 9 bases between the two germline ends. Germline CDR1 and CDR2: SGHAT and FQNNGV. The CDR3 consists of 15 residues. CDR3 coding DNA: TGTGCCAGCAGCTTAGAGGGCCTAATTGGAAACACCATATATTTT. Translation: CASSLEGLIGNTIYF.

The V and J genes are TRBV5-1 and TRBJ2-3; 7 positions agree with TRBD2. CDR3 length: 16 amino acids. Trimming removed 0 bases from V and 6 bases from J; junction bases left unmatched: 10. The V gene's germline CDR1 is SGHRS and CDR2 YFSETQ. CDR3 sequence reads: CASSLGLASPVDTQYF. The CDR3 nucleotides are TGCGCCAGCAGCTTGGGACTAGCCTCCCCTGTGGATACGCAGTATTTT. Complete variable domain (other parts from reference TRBV5-1 and TRBJ2-3): KAGVTQTPRYLIKTRGQQVTLSCSPISGHRSVSWYQQTPGQGLQFLFEYFSETQRNKGNFPGRFSGRQFSNSRSEMNVSTLELGDSALYLCASSLGLASPVDTQYFGPGTRLTVL.

This chain links TRBV7-9 with TRBJ1-6; D unresolved. With 1 base removed from V and 0 bases from J, the gap between germline ends came to 4 bases. Looked up from germline, CDR1 is SEHNR and CDR2 is FQNEAQ (reference sequence). CDR3 length: 15 residues. CDR3 nucleotides: TGTGCCAGCAGCTTAGGGAGCTCCTATAATTCACCCCTCCACTTT. It yields the protein CASSLGSSYNSPLHF.

This rearrangement joins TRBV5-1 to TRBJ2-2, with 7 bases that match TRBD1. This CDR3 comprises 14 residues. Per germline, CDR1 SGHRS and CDR2 YFSETQ. J lost 3 bases, V lost 3 bases, and 2 bases had no gene match. This CDR3 is CASSSGQDTGELFF. CDR3 nucleotides: TGCGCCAGCAGCTCCGGACAGGACACCGGGGAGCTGTTTTTT.

This chain connects TRBV4-2 to TRBJ2-7; TRBD1 might be the D (5 bases). This CDR3 spans 14 amino acids. Germline loops: CDR1 LGHNA, CDR2 YNFKEQ. The V end lost 2 bases, the J end lost 0 bases, and 8 bases lay between the germline ends. CDR3 DNA sequence: TGTGCCAGCAGCCAAACAGGAATCTCCTACGAGCAGTACTTC. As protein: CASSQTGISYEQYF.

This rearrangement joins TRBV5-4 to TRBJ1-1, with 9 bases aligning to TRBD1. V gave up 4 bases and J gave up 5 bases; unmatched junction bases: 9. The CDR3 covers 15 residues. The germline V gene has CDR1 SGHNT and CDR2 YYREEE (reference sequence). CDR3 region: CASSRPRQGETEAFF. The CDR3 bases are TGTGCCAGCAGCCGCCCAAGACAGGGGGAAACTGAAGCTTTCTTT.

This chain links TRBV29-1 with TRBJ2-5, with 9 bases fitting TRBD1. CDR1 and CDR2 (germline): SQVTM, ANQGSEA. V shed 3 bases, J shed 5 bases, and the junction held 1 base outside the gene matches. The CDR3 has 12 amino acids. CDR3 amino acids: CSVETGGETQYF. CDR3 bases: TGCAGCGTTGAGACAGGGGGGGAGACCCAGTACTTC.

The J gene is TRBJ2-7, the V gene TRBV5-1; 7 bases agree with TRBD1. Trimming at V came to 2 bases and at J to 6 bases, leaving 8 bases not matched to a gene. Germline-derived CDR1 and CDR2 are SGHRS and YFSETQ. The CDR3 spans 14 residues. The CDR3: CASSFFQGVGEQYF. For the CDR3, the DNA is TGCGCCAGCAGCTTCTTCCAGGGGGTGGGCGAGCAGTACTTC.

The rearrangement links TRBV7-3 to TRBJ2-3; 8 nucleotides match TRBD2. The trim removed 5 bases at V and 4 bases at J, leaving 5 bases unmatched. CDR1 SGHTA and CDR2 FQGTGA come from the germline V gene. The CDR3 spans 14 residues. Here the CDR3 reads CASSPFGGADTQYF. The CDR3 bases are TGTGCCAGCAGCCCCTTCGGGGGGGCAGATACGCAGTATTTT. Supplemented by reference TRBV7-3 and TRBJ2-3, the full variable domain reads GAGVSQTPSNKVTEKGKYVELRCDPISGHTALYWYRQSLGQGPEFLIYFQGTGAADDSGLPNDRFFAVRPEGSVSTLKIQRTERGDSAVYLCASSPFGGADTQYFGPGTRLTVL.

The chain employs TRBV4-1 and TRBJ1-2; 9 bases are a match to TRBD1. Trimming removed 4 bases from V and 6 bases from J; junction bases left unmatched: 15. This CDR3 comprises 17 residues. From germline, CDR1 is MGHRA and CDR2 YSYEKL. Here the CDR3 DNA reads TGCGCCAGCAGCCCCTTTCACACGGGACAGGGATTCGATGGCTACACCTTC. It is translated as CASSPFHTGQGFDGYTF.

This clone was recorded a few times. The chain carries TRBV7-2 and TRBJ1-2; possibly TRBD1 for D (5 bases). CDR1 is SGHTA, CDR2 FQGNSA, per germline. V shed 5 bases and J shed 4 bases, with 17 bases lying between them. The CDR3 covers 15 residues. The CDR3 nucleotides read TGTGCCAGCAGCCCGAACTCGGGGACTGGCTATGGCTACACCTTC. This translates into CASSPNSGTGYGYTF.

The chain carries TRBV28 and TRBJ1-2; D might be TRBD1 (5 bases). V lost 6 bases and J lost 8, with 13 bases in between. This CDR3 comprises 12 residues. Germline CDR1 is MDHEN and CDR2 is SYDVKM. The CDR3 DNA reads as TGTGCCAGCAGGGCTGCGGGGCACGGCTACACCTTC. Translation gives CASRAAGHGYTF.

The rearrangement joins TRBV28 to TRBJ1-2, with a weak D call TRBD1 (6 bases). CDR3 size: 17 residues. Deletions cut 3 bases from V and 3 bases from J, with 20 bases between. Germline lookup yields CDR1 MDHEN and CDR2 SYDVKM. CDR3 nucleotide sequence: TGTGCCAGCAGTTTTGGGGCAGGGGCAGCTTGGGACTATGGCTACACCTTC. Translation: CASSFGAGAAWDYGYTF.

The CDR3 region is CASSQGPFSYEQYF. CDR3 coding DNA: TGTGCCAGCAGCCAAGGGCCGTTCTCCTACGAGCAGTACTTC. V and J are TRBV3-1 (or the pseudogene TRBV3-2) and TRBJ2-7; the D is unclear. The CDR3 contains 14 residues. V shed 1 base and J shed 0 bases, with 7 bases lying between them. Germline loops: CDR1 LGHDT, CDR2 YNNKEL (reference sequence).

This chain links TRBV5-1 with TRBJ2-1; no clear D gene. CDR3 length: 12 residues. Germline CDR1 SGHRS, CDR2 YFSETQ. V dropped 1 base and J dropped 5 bases, with 4 bases sitting between them. The CDR3 protein is CASSLQNNEQFF. The CDR3, as DNA: TGCGCCAGCAGCTTGCAAAACAATGAGCAGTTCTTC.

V and J are TRBV6-1 and TRBJ1-2, with TRBD1 matching 7 bases. Germline-derived CDR1 and CDR2 are MNHNS and SASEGT. This CDR3 spans 14 amino acids. The V gene end was trimmed by 2 bases and the J gene end by 8 bases; junction bases not matched to a gene: 8. This CDR3 reads CASSELTGVKGYTF. DNA of the CDR3: TGTGCCAGCAGTGAACTTACAGGGGTCAAGGGCTACACCTTC.

Of note for this clone: The same CDR3 also results from other DNA sequences found in this sample. The CDR3: CASSSGQGATNEKLFF. CDR3 nucleotides: TGTGCCAGCTCAAGCGGACAGGGGGCAACTAATGAAAAACTGTTTTTT. The rearrangement joins TRBV18 to TRBJ1-4; TRBD1 matches at 10 bases. CDR1 is KGHSH, CDR2 LQKENI, per germline. This CDR3 has 16 residues. J lost 0 bases, V lost 5 bases, and 3 bases had no gene match. Drawing the rest from reference TRBV18 and TRBJ1-4, the complete variable domain is NAGVMQNPRHLVRRRGQEARLRCSPMKGHSHVYWYRQLPEEGLKFMVYLQKENIIDESGMPKERFSAEFPKEGPSILRIQQVVRGDSAAYFCASSSGQGATNEKLFFGSGTQLSVL.

The chain recombines TRBV28 with TRBJ1-5; TRBD1 agrees at 7 bases. Looked up from germline, CDR1 is MDHEN and CDR2 is SYDVKM. With V trimmed by 6 bases and J by 0 bases, 5 bases remained unmatched. The CDR3 is made up of 15 amino acids. In DNA, the CDR3 is TGTGCCAGCAGACTACAGGGGAGTAGCAATCAGCCCCAGCATTTT. It yields the protein CASRLQGSSNQPQHF.

The gene calls are TRBV27 and TRBJ1-1, with TRBD1 identical over 9 bases. Per the germline V gene, CDR1 is MNHEY and CDR2 is SMNVEV (reference sequence). Trimming took 6 bases from V and 4 from J; bases not matched to a gene: 6. The CDR3 totals 14 residues. The CDR3 DNA reads TGTGCCAGCAGACAGGGGGCGTTGTCCACTGAAGCTTTCTTT. This translates into CASRQGALSTEAFF.

DNA for the CDR3: TGTGCCAGCAGCTTGGGACAGGGAGGCGGAGGCTACACCTTC. Amino acid sequence: CASSLGQGGGGYTF. This chain connects TRBV7-2 to TRBJ1-2; 9 bases fit TRBD1. There are 14 residues in the CDR3. The ends lost 3 bases at V and 8 bases at J; junction bases unmatched: 7. From germline, CDR1 is SGHTA and CDR2 FQGNSA.